The source of this T cell receptor beta chain is a study of T cell changes during pregnancy in multiple sclerosis. Sequenced by immunoSEQ multiplex PCR; TCRdb stores in-frame clones only, minus some. The sample has some 20,000 clones, roughly 88% seen once. V was clipped by 2 bases and J by 1 base, with 8 bases between them. Germline V gene sequence: CDR1 SGHTA, CDR2 FQGTGA. The CDR3 covers 14 residues. The sequence was collected from a female donor in good health, enrolled as a control in a pregnancy study. This rearrangement joins TRBV7-3 to TRBJ1-1; D ambiguous. The sequencing used CD8+ T cells from peripheral blood mononuclear cells, collected after pregnancy. CDR3 DNA: TGTGCCAGCAGCTTAGTGGGCAGGAACACTGAAGCTTTCTTT. Translated: CASSLVGRNTEAFF.